Following are 2 T cell receptor beta chains from one sample sequenced in a study of T cell responses to AZD1222 COVID-19 vaccine (dated by TCRdb to the early 2020s). The library was generated by the immunoSEQ multiplex PCR assay. What TCRdb holds here is the immuneACCESS table cut down to in-frame rearrangements. Part of the clones is not present; checked against another copy, under half of the missing clones reflect an unresolved V gene, and the others are unexplained. The sample table holds over 85,000 clones, of which about 90% were seen once. About 3% of the sample is taken by the ten largest. The time point label, as the study defines it: baseline before first vaccination. The sample was peripheral blood, taken on day 0 of AZD1222 vaccination. Receptors originate from an adult in good health.

This clone was seen a handful of times. This chain links TRBV12-3 or TRBV12-4 with TRBJ2-1; possibly TRBD1 for D (6 bases). The CDR3 spans 12 residues. V dropped 6 bases and J dropped 10 bases, with 13 bases sitting between them. The CDR3 reads CASRPPGVEQFF. CDR3 in DNA: TGTGCCAGCAGACCCCCAGGGGTGGAGCAGTTCTTC.

The chain couples TRBV11-1 to TRBJ2-3; a weak D match, TRBD2 (5 bases). V lost 1 base, J lost 8 bases, and 10 bases lay in between. The germline V gene encodes CDR1 SGHAT and CDR2 FQDESV (reference sequence). The CDR3 consists of 13 residues. CDR3 nucleotides: TGTGCCAGCAGCTTAGTTGGTCGGGGTACGCAGTATTTT. Its translation: CASSLVGRGTQYF.